This TCR beta chain was observed in a study of T cell changes during pregnancy in multiple sclerosis. Clones were read by immunoSEQ multiplex PCR, and TCRdb kept only the in-frame ones, dropping some. The sample consists of under 95,000 clones, around 93% of them appearing once. Germline V gene sequence: CDR1 MNHEY, CDR2 SMNVEV (reference sequence). V shed 6 bases, J shed 1 base, and the junction held 2 bases outside the gene matches. The CDR3 consists of 14 residues. The chain couples TRBV27 to TRBJ1-1, with TRBD1 identical over 10 bases. This receptor was obtained from a female donor in good health, enrolled as a control in a pregnancy study. This sample comprised peripheral blood, obtained in the second trimester of pregnancy. CDR3 amino acids: CASRRDRGNTEAFF. In DNA form, the CDR3 reads TGTGCCAGCAGGCGGGACAGGGGGAACACTGAAGCTTTCTTT.